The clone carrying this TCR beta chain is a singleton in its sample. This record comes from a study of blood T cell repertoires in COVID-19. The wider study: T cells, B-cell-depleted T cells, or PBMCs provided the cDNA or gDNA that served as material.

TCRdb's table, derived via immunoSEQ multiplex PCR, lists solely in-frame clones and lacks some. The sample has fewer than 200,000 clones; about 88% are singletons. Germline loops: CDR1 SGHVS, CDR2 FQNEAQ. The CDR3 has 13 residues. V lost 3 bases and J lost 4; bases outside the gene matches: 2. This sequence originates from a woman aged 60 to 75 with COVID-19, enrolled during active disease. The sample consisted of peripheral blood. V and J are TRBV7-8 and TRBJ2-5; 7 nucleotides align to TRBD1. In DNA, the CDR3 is TGTGCCAGCAGCTTTAACAGGGGAGAGACCCAGTACTTC. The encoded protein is CASSFNRGETQYF.